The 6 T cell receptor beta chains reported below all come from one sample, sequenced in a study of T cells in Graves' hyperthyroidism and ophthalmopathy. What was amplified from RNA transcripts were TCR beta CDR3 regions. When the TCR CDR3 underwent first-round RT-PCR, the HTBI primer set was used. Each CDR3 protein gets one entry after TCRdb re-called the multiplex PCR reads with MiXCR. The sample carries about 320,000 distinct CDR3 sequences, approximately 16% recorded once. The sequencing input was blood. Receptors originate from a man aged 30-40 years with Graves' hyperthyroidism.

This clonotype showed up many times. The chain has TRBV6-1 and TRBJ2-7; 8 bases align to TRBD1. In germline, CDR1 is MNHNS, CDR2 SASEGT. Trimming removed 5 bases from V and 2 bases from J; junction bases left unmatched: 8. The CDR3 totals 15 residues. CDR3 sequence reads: CASSFIQGGTYEQYF. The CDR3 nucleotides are TGTGCCAGCAGTTTCATACAGGGGGGAACCTACGAGCAGTACTTC.

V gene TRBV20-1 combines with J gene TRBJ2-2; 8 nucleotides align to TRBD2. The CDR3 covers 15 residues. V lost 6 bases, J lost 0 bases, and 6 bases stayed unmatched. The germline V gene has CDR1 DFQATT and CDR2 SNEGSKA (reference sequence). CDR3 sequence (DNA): TGCAGTGCCAGGAAGACTAGCGCGAACACCGGGGAGCTGTTTTTT. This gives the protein CSARKTSANTGELFF.

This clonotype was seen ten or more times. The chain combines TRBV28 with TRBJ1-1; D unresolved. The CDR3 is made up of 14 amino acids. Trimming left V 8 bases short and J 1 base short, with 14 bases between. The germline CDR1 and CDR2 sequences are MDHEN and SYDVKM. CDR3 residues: CASSEPGGNTEAFF. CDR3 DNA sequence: TGTGCCAGCTCAGAACCTGGCGGGAACACTGAAGCTTTCTTT.

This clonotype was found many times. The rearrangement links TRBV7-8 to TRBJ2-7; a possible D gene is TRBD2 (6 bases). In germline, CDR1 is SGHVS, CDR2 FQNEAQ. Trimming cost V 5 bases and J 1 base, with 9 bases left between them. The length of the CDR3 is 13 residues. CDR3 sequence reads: CASSTGRSYEQYF. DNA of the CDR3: TGTGCCAGCAGCACCGGGAGATCCTACGAGCAGTACTTC.

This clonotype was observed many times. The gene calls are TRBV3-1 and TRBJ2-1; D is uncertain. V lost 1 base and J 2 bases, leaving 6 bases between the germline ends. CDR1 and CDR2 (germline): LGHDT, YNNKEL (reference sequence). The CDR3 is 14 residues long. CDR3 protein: CASSQGLAYNEQFF. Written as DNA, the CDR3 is TGTGCCAGCAGCCAAGGACTTGCCTACAATGAGCAGTTCTTC.

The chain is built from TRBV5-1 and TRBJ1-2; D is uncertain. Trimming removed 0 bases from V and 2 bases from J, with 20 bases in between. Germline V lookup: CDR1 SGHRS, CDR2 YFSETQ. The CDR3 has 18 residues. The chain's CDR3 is CASSLAWAAQVPNYGYTF. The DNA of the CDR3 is TGCGCCAGCAGCTTGGCCTGGGCAGCACAAGTTCCCAACTATGGCTACACCTTC.